The next 27 T cell receptor beta chains were all read from a single sample in a study of identical twins. TCRdb recomputed calls from the 5' RACE reads with MiXCR, one row per CDR3 protein. The table records around 960,000 distinct CDR3 sequences, about 12% of them present only once. This same sample was also taken into another study, of yellow fever vaccine responses in identical twins.

Sequenced material: PBMCs. The source of these receptors is a woman younger than 30 in good health.

This clonotype came up a few times. The chain links TRBV5-1 to TRBJ2-7, with 9 bases matching TRBD1. V shed 5 bases, J shed 6 bases, and the junction held 3 bases outside the gene matches. The germline gives CDR1 SGHRS, CDR2 YFSETQ. The CDR3 contains 12 residues. Written as DNA, the CDR3 is TGCGCCAGCAGGGGACAGGGTCTCGAGCAGTACTTC. Amino acids: CASRGQGLEQYF.

This sequence joins TRBV5-6 and TRBJ2-1, with TRBD2 identical over 9 bases. This CDR3 is built from 15 residues. J was trimmed by 6 bases and V by 2 bases; bases with no gene match: 6. Per germline, CDR1 SGHDT and CDR2 YYEEEE. The CDR3 is CASSFGGRAGNEQFF. The CDR3 DNA sequence: TGTGCCAGCAGCTTTGGCGGGAGGGCTGGCAATGAGCAGTTCTTC.

This clonotype has only a few counts. The rearrangement joins TRBV10-3 to TRBJ2-5; tentatively, D is TRBD1 (6 bases). Germline V gives CDR1 ENHRY, CDR2 SYGVKD. Trimming shortened V by 3 bases and J by 2 bases, and 16 bases separated the two germline ends. CDR3 length equals 16 residues. This CDR3 is CAISESIYRVQETQYF. The CDR3 nucleotides are TGTGCCATCAGTGAATCGATCTACAGGGTTCAAGAGACCCAGTACTTC.

This clonotype was recorded many times. The chain combines TRBV6-4 with TRBJ2-1, with TRBD2 identical over 11 bases. CDR3 length: 15 amino acids. The germline gives CDR1 MRHNA, CDR2 SNTAGT. The J segment lost 3 bases and the V segment lost 6 bases, leaving 4 bases of the junction unmatched. Here the CDR3 reads CASSPLAGDYNEQFF. CDR3 bases: TGTGCCAGCAGCCCACTAGCGGGAGACTACAATGAGCAGTTCTTC.

This clonotype has just a few counts. The rearrangement links TRBV14 to TRBJ2-2; the match to TRBD2 covers 7 bases. The CDR3 spans 17 residues. CDR1 is SGHDN, CDR2 FVKESK, per germline. V shed 0 bases, J shed 3 bases, and the junction held 7 bases outside the gene matches. CDR3 region: CASSQDWSGEDTGELFF. The CDR3 DNA sequence: TGTGCCAGCAGCCAAGATTGGAGCGGGGAGGACACCGGGGAGCTGTTTTTT.

The chain uses TRBV5-1 and TRBJ2-2; no reliable D call. The germline CDR1 and CDR2 sequences are SGHRS and YFSETQ. V was pared by 1 base and J by 2 bases, with 12 bases between. This CDR3 region has 16 residues. CDR3: CASSLYSKLNTGELFF. The CDR3, as DNA: TGCGCCAGCAGCTTGTATAGCAAATTAAACACCGGGGAGCTGTTTTTT.

This clonotype was seen a few times. The chain couples TRBV7-2 to TRBJ2-4; possible D gene TRBD2, 6 bases. V dropped 0 bases and J dropped 2 bases, with 11 bases sitting between them. The germline gives CDR1 SGHTA, CDR2 FQGNSA. The length of the CDR3 is 16 residues. CDR3 amino acids: CASSLAAGLSKNIQYF. As DNA, the CDR3 is TGTGCCAGCAGCTTAGCCGCGGGGTTATCCAAAAACATTCAGTACTTC.

This clonotype was picked up a small number of times. V is TRBV28 and J is TRBJ1-1; D is unresolved. The length of the CDR3 is 16 residues. Trimming pared 5 bases from V and 1 base from J, leaving 17 bases between. Germline V gives CDR1 MDHEN, CDR2 SYDVKM. CDR3 DNA: TGTGCCAGCAGTCCGGCGGTGGCAGGTGAGAACACTGAAGCTTTCTTT. Translated: CASSPAVAGENTEAFF.

The chain uses TRBV24-1 and TRBJ2-3; 10 bases agree with TRBD2. V gave up 2 bases and J gave up 4 bases; unmatched junction bases: 14. The CDR3 is made up of 19 amino acids. Germline V gene lookup returns CDR1 KGHDR and CDR2 SFDVKD. The CDR3 region is CATSDYPSSGRALADTQYF. The CDR3 region has the DNA TGTGCCACCAGTGATTACCCGTCGAGCGGGAGGGCCCTCGCAGATACGCAGTATTTT.

The table lists this clonotype with many counts. The gene calls are TRBV5-6 and TRBJ2-7, with D uncertain. The CDR3 loop spans 13 amino acids. Germline V lookup: CDR1 SGHDT, CDR2 YYEEEE. Trimming cost V 1 base and J 3 bases, with 8 bases left between them. Written as DNA, the CDR3 is TGTGCCAGCAGCTTGCCCTCCCTCTACGAGCAGTACTTC. Translating gives CASSLPSLYEQYF.

The chain employs TRBV29-1 and TRBJ2-5; TRBD1 agrees at 8 bases. There are 14 residues in the CDR3. V lost 6 bases to trimming and J lost 5 bases; unmatched junction nucleotides: 11. Per the germline V gene, CDR1 is SQVTM and CDR2 is ANQGSEA. This chain's CDR3 is CSVGPGQVGETQYF. CDR3 DNA: TGCAGCGTCGGACCGGGACAGGTCGGGGAGACCCAGTACTTC.

This clonotype was counted ten times or more. The chain couples TRBV4-1 to TRBJ2-5; D is uncertain. The CDR3 is 13 residues long. Germline values: CDR1 MGHRA, CDR2 YSYEKL. Trimming left V 4 bases short and J 5 bases short, with 11 bases between. Written as DNA, the CDR3 is TGCGCCAGCAGCCTCCTATTGGTCGAGACCCAGTACTTC. It codes for CASSLLLVETQYF.

The chain joins TRBV11-2 to TRBJ2-5; D perhaps matches TRBD1 (5 bases). This CDR3 has 16 amino acids. CDR1 is SGHAT, CDR2 FQNNGV, per germline. Trimming pared 5 bases from V and 5 bases from J, leaving 21 bases between. CDR3 DNA: TGTGCCAGCAGCCCACCGGTTTTGGGGCTCGAGGAGACCCAGTACTTC. It encodes CASSPPVLGLEETQYF.

The chain carries TRBV6-2 or TRBV6-3 and TRBJ2-2; 13 bases map to TRBD2. Germline-derived CDR1 and CDR2 are MNHEY and SVGEGT. The length of the CDR3 is 17 residues. The V gene end was trimmed by 6 bases and the J gene end by 6 bases; junction bases not matched to a gene: 10. Here the CDR3 DNA reads TGTGCCAGCAGCCATCCCCGAACTAGCGGGGGGGCCGGGGAGCTGTTTTTT. Amino acid sequence: CASSHPRTSGGAGELFF.

About this clonotype itself: Because the CDR3 is missing its conserved closing phenylalanine or tryptophan, this is likely a read error. This chain links TRBV10-3 with TRBJ2-5; 12 positions agree with TRBD2. CDR1 is ENHRY and CDR2 is SYGVKD in the germline V gene. V trimming: 6 bases; J trimming: 3 bases; junction bases outside the gene matches: 5. The CDR3 covers 15 residues. The CDR3 coding sequence is TGTGCCATCAGCAGGACTAGCGGGGAGGAAGAGACCCAGTACTCC. It is translated as CAISRTSGEEETQYS.

This clonotype came up many times. The chain joins TRBV10-3 to TRBJ2-2, with D perhaps matching TRBD1 (6 bases). Germline loops: CDR1 ENHRY, CDR2 SYGVKD. Trimming shortened V by 4 bases and J by 2 bases, and 11 bases separated the two germline ends. CDR3 length: 15 amino acids. The CDR3 region has the DNA TGTGCCATCAGTGGTTCAGGGGTTAACACCGGGGAGCTGTTTTTT. It is translated as CAISGSGVNTGELFF.

This clonotype showed up just a few times. The V call is TRBV20-1, the J call TRBJ2-3; weak D call: TRBD2 (7 bases). The CDR3 is 15 residues long. V lost 3 bases to trimming and J lost 0 bases, with 13 bases between them. Per germline, CDR1 DFQATT and CDR2 SNEGSKA (reference sequence). CDR3 protein: CSASGRTESTDTQYF. The CDR3 DNA reads TGCAGTGCTAGCGGGAGGACAGAGAGCACAGATACGCAGTATTTT.

In its sample, this clonotype was seen a few times. The V and J genes are TRBV12-3 or TRBV12-4 and TRBJ1-6, with D uncertain. The length of the CDR3 is 13 residues. V was trimmed by 6 bases and J by 4 bases, leaving 7 bases between them. The DNA for the CDR3 is TGTGCCAGCAGCTCCCAATATAATTCACCCCTCCACTTT. Protein: CASSSQYNSPLHF.

This clonotype occurred many times. The genes are TRBV4-1 and TRBJ2-6; maybe TRBD1 (6 bases). Germline V gene lookup returns CDR1 MGHRA and CDR2 YSYEKL. V was clipped by 1 base and J by 4 bases, with 14 bases between them. This CDR3 has 17 amino acids. The chain's CDR3 is CASSQGTAQPGANVLTF. The CDR3 DNA reads as TGCGCCAGCAGCCAAGGGACAGCCCAACCAGGGGCCAACGTCCTGACTTTC.

This clonotype was seen a few times. The chain couples TRBV7-9 to TRBJ1-1, with a weak D call TRBD1 (6 bases). V was pared by 3 bases and J by 3 bases, with 11 bases between. Germline V gives CDR1 SEHNR, CDR2 FQNEAQ (reference sequence). CDR3 length: 14 amino acids. For the CDR3, the DNA is TGTGCCAGCAGCTTCCAGGACAGTTACACTGAAGCTTTCTTT. This codes for CASSFQDSYTEAFF.

V gene TRBV5-1 combines with J gene TRBJ1-2, with D tentatively TRBD1 (5 bases). V lost 4 bases to trimming and J lost 8 bases, with 18 bases between them. This CDR3 is built from 14 residues. Germline V gene data show CDR1 as SGHRS and CDR2 as YFSETQ. CDR3 loop: CASSPAGREQGYTF. The CDR3 bases are TGCGCCAGCAGCCCGGCCGGCAGGGAGCAAGGCTACACCTTC.

This clonotype has a count of ten or more. The rearrangement links TRBV6-2 or TRBV6-3 to TRBJ2-1; 7 bases are a match to TRBD2. Germline loops: CDR1 MNHEY, CDR2 SVGEGT. CDR3 length: 16 amino acids. With V trimmed by 4 bases and J by 3 bases, 9 bases remained unmatched. In DNA form, the CDR3 reads TGTGCCAGCAGTTTCGCCAGGGAGGGTGGCTACAATGAGCAGTTCTTC. Protein sequence: CASSFAREGGYNEQFF.

This chain links TRBV10-3 with TRBJ2-5; D gene uncertain. CDR3 length equals 13 residues. CDR1 and CDR2 from the germline V gene are ENHRY and SYGVKD. The ends were cut back, 3 bases at V and 5 bases at J, with 10 bases in the middle. The CDR3 DNA reads TGTGCCATCAGTGAACCCCTAAGGGAGACCCAGTACTTC. It is translated as CAISEPLRETQYF.

This clonotype was seen more than once but under ten times. The V call is TRBV10-3, the J call TRBJ2-2; 8 bases line up with TRBD2. Germline V lookup: CDR1 ENHRY, CDR2 SYGVKD. The CDR3 spans 14 residues. The V segment lost 5 bases and the J segment 8 bases; nucleotides outside the gene matches: 7. This CDR3 is CAISPGLESGELFF. As DNA, the CDR3 is TGTGCCATCAGTCCGGGACTAGAGTCGGGGGAGCTGTTTTTT.

This clonotype has at least ten counts. V gene TRBV6-1 combines with J gene TRBJ2-2; 7 bases are a match to TRBD2. This CDR3 is 16 amino acids long. Germline CDR1 MNHNS, CDR2 SASEGT. The V and J ends lost 6 bases and 1 base, in that order; junction bases with no gene match: 8. Here the CDR3 reads CASSPSGEVNTGELFF. In DNA form, the CDR3 reads TGTGCCAGCAGCCCGAGCGGGGAGGTGAACACCGGGGAGCTGTTTTTT.

This clonotype showed up many times. The rearrangement links TRBV2 to TRBJ1-5; 11 bases agree with TRBD1. The CDR3 extends over 16 amino acids. Germline V CDR1 and CDR2: SNHLY, FYNNEI. With V trimmed by 2 bases and J by 6 bases, 6 bases remained unmatched. The CDR3 here is CASSEYGQGASQPQHF. The CDR3 region has the DNA TGTGCCAGCAGTGAATACGGACAGGGGGCGAGTCAGCCCCAGCATTTT.

This clonotype was picked up a small number of times. The chain links TRBV2 to TRBJ2-5; 9 bases line up with TRBD2. The CDR3 has 14 amino acids. Per germline, CDR1 SNHLY and CDR2 FYNNEI. V trimming: 2 bases; J trimming: 5 bases; junction bases outside the gene matches: 3. The CDR3 DNA reads TGTGCCAGCAGTGAATGGACTAGCGTGGAGACCCAGTACTTC. It encodes CASSEWTSVETQYF.